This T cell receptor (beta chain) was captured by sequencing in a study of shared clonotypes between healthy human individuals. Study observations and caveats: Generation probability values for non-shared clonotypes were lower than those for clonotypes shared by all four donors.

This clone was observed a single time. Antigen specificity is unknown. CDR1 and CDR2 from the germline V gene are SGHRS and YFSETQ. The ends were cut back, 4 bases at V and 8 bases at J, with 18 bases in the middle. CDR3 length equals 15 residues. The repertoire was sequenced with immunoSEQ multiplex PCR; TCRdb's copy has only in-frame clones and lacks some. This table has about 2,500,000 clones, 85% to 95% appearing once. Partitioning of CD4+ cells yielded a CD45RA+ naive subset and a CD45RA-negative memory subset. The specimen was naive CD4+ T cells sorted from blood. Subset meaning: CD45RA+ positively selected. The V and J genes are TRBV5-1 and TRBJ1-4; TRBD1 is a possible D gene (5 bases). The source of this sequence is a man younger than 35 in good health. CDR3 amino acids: CASSDIRGTGEKLFF. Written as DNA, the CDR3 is TGCGCCAGCAGCGACATCCGGGGGACGGGGGAAAAACTGTTTTTT.